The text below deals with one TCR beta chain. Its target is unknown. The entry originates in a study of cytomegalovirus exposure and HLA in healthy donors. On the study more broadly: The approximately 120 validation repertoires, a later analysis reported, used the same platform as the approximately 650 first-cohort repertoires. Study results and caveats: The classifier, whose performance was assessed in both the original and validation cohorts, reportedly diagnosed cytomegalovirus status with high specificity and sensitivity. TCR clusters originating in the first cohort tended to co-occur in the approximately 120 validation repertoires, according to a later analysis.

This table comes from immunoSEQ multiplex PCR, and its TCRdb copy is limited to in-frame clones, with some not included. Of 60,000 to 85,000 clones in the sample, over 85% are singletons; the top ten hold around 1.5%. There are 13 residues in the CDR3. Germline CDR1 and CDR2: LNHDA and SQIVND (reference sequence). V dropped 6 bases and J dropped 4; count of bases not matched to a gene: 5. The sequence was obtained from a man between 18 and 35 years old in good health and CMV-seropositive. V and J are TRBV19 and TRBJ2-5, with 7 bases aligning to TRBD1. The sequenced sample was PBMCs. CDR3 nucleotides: TGTGCCAGTAGCATGAGACAGGGAGAGACCCAGTACTTC. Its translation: CASSMRQGETQYF. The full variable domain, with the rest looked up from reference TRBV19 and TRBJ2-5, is DGGITQSPKYLFRKEGQNVTLSCEQNLNHDAMYWYRQDPGQGLRLIYYSQIVNDFQKGDIAEGYSVSREKKESFPLTVTSAQKNPTAFYLCASSMRQGETQYFGPGTRLLVL.